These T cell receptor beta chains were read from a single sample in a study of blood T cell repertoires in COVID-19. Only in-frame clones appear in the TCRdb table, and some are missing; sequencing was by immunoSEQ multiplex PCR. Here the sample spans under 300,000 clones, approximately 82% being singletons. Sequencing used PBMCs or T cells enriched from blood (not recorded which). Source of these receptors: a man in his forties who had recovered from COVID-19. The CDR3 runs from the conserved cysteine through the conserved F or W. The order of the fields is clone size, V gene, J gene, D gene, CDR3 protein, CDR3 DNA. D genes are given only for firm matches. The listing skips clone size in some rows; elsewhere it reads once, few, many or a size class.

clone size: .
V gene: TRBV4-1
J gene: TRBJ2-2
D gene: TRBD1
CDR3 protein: CASSQVPRGPIGELFF
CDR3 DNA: TGCGCCAGCAGCCAAGTTCCCAGGGGGCCGATCGGGGAGCTGTTTTTT

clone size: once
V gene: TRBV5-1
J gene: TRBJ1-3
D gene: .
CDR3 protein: CASSLGEGAGTIYF
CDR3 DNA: TGCGCCAGCAGCTTGGGCGAGGGCGCGGGCACCATATATTTT

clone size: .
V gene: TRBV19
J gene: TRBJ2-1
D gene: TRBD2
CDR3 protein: CASQRPGLGGLGEQFF
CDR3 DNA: TGTGCCAGCCAGAGGCCGGGACTAGGGGGATTGGGTGAGCAGTTCTTC

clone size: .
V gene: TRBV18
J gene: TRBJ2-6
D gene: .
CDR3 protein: CASSPLISGANVLTF
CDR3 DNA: TGTGCCAGCTCACCGTTAATCTCTGGGGCCAACGTCCTGACTTTC

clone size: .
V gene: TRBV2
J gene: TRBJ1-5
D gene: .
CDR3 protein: CASSEQGPDQPQHF
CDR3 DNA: TGTGCCAGCAGTGAACAGGGGCCCGATCAGCCCCAGCATTTT

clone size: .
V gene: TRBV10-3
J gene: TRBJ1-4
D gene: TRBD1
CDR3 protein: CAISEQGLATNEKLFF
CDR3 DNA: TGTGCCATCAGTGAACAGGGGCTTGCAACTAATGAAAAACTGTTTTTT

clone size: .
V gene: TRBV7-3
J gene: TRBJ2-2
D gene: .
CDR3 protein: CASSLGFRQSNTGELFF
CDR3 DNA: TGTGCCAGCAGCTTAGGCTTTCGACAGTCCAACACCGGGGAGCTGTTTTTT

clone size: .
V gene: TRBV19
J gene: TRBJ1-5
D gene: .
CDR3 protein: CASGRISNQPQHF
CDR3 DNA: TGTGCCAGTGGCAGGATTAGCAATCAGCCCCAGCATTTT

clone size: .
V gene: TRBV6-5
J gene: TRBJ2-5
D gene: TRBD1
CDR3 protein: CASSMDRGFQETQYF
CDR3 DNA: TGTGCCAGCAGTATGGACAGGGGATTCCAAGAGACCCAGTACTTC

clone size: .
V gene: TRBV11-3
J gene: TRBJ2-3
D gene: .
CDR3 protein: CASSYGREASTDTQYF
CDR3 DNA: TGTGCCAGCAGCTACGGACGGGAAGCTAGCACAGATACGCAGTATTTT

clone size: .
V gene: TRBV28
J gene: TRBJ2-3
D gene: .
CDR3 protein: CASSLRTEPTDTQYF
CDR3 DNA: TGTGCCAGCAGTTTAAGGACAGAACCCACAGATACGCAGTATTTT

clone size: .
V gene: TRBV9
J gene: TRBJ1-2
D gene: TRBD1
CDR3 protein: CASSAGGFVVGYTF
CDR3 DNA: TGTGCCAGCAGCGCAGGGGGGTTCGTGGTAGGCTACACCTTC

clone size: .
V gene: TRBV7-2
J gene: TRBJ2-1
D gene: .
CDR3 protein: CASSFYSGNANEQFF
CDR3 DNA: TGTGCCAGCAGCTTTTATTCAGGAAACGCCAATGAGCAGTTCTTC

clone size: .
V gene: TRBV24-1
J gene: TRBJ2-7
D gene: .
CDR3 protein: CATAPGTGNEQYF
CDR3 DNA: TGTGCCACCGCCCCCGGGACTGGGAACGAGCAGTACTTC

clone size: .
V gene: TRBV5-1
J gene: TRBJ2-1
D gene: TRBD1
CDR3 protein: CASSLGGTGSYNEQFF
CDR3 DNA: TGCGCCAGCAGCTTGGGAGGGACAGGGTCCTACAATGAGCAGTTCTTC

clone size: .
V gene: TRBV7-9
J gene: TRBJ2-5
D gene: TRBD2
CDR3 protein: CASSQGLAGIGETQYF
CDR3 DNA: TGTGCCAGCAGCCAGGGACTAGCGGGGATCGGAGAGACCCAGTACTTC

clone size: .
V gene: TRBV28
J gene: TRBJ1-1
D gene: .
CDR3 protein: CASSLTGSTEAFF
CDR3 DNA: TGTGCCAGCAGTTTAACAGGTAGCACTGAAGCTTTCTTT

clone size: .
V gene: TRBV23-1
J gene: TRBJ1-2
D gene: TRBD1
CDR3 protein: CASSQKGQDYGYTF
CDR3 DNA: TGCGCCAGCAGTCAAAAGGGACAGGACTATGGCTACACCTTC

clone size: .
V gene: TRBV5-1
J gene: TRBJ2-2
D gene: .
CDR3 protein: CASSLVQKPTGELFF
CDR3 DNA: TGCGCCAGCAGCTTGGTACAGAAACCGACCGGGGAGCTGTTTTTT

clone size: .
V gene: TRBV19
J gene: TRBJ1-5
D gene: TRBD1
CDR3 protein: CASSRTGRVDQPQHF
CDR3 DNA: TGTGCCAGTAGTCGGACAGGGCGTGTGGATCAGCCCCAGCATTTT

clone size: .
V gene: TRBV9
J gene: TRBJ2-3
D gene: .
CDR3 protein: CASSVEGVSTDTQYF
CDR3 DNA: TGTGCCAGCAGCGTAGAAGGGGTTAGCACAGATACGCAGTATTTT

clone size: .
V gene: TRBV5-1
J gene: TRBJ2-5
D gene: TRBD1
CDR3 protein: CASSLGSGDRSETQYF
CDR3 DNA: TGCGCCAGCAGCTTGGGGTCGGGGGACAGGAGCGAGACCCAGTACTTC

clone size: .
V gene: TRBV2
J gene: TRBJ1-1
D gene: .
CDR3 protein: CASTYNRGSEAFF
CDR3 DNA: TGTGCCAGCACTTACAATAGGGGGTCTGAAGCTTTCTTT

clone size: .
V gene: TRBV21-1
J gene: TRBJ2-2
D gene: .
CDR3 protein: CASSNGGASGRDTGELFF
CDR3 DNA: TGTGCCAGCAGCAATGGTGGGGCTAGCGGGAGAGACACCGGGGAGCTGTTTTTT

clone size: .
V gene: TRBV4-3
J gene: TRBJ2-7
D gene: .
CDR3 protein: CASSQDFAGLYEQYF
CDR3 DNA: TGCGCCAGCAGCCAAGATTTCGCGGGCCTCTACGAGCAGTACTTC

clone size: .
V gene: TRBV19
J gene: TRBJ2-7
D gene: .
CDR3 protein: CASTGNTYEQYF
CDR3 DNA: TGTGCCAGCACAGGGAACACCTACGAGCAGTACTTC

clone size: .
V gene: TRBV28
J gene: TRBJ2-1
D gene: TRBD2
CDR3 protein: CASSLGGRFYEQFF
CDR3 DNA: TGTGCCAGCAGTTTGGGCGGGAGGTTCTATGAGCAGTTCTTC

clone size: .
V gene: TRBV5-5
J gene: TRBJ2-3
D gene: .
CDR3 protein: CASSFQGRTDTQYF
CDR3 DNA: TGTGCCAGCAGCTTCCAGGGGCGCACAGATACGCAGTATTTT

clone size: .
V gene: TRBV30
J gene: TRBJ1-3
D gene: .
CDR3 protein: CAWSVLVSGNTIYF
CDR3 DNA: TGTGCCTGGAGTGTACTAGTCTCTGGAAACACCATATATTTT

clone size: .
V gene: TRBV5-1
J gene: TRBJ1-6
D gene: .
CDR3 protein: CASSPGDTNNSPLHF
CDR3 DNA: TGCGCCAGCAGCCCAGGGGACACCAATAATTCACCCCTCCACTTT

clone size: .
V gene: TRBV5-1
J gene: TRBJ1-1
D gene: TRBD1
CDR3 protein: CASSFDRANTEAFF
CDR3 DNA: TGCGCCAGCAGCTTTGACAGGGCGAACACTGAAGCTTTCTTT

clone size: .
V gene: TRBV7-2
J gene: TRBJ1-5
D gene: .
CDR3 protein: CASSFDSSNQPQHF
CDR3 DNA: TGTGCCAGCAGCTTCGACAGTAGCAATCAGCCCCAGCATTTT

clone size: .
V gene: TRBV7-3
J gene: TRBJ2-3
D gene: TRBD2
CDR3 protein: CASSLQRGGDTQYF
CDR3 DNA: TGTGCCAGCAGCTTGCAGCGGGGTGGGGATACGCAGTATTTT

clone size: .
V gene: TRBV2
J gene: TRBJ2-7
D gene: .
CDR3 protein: CASSEGGRSYEQYF
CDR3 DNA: TGTGCCAGCAGTGAAGGAGGTAGGAGCTACGAGCAGTACTTC

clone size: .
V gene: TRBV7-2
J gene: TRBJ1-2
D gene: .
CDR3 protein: CASSHPGRGYTF
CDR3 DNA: TGTGCCAGCAGCCATCCTGGGCGAGGCTACACCTTC

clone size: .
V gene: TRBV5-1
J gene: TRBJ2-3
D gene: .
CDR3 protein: CASSIGTFSDTQYF
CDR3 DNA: TGCGCCAGCAGCATCGGGACTTTCTCAGATACGCAGTATTTT

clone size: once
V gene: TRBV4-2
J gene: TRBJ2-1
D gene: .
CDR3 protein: CASSHLDPTNEQFF
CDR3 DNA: TGTGCCAGCAGCCACCTCGACCCGACAAATGAGCAGTTCTTC

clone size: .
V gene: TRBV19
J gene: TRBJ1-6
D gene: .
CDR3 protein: CASRPERGRSYNSPLHF
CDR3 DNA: TGTGCCAGTCGCCCGGAAAGGGGAAGGTCCTATAATTCACCCCTCCACTTT

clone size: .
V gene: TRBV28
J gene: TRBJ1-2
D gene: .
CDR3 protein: CASSISAGYGYTF
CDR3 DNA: TGTGCCAGCAGTATAAGTGCGGGGTATGGCTACACCTTC

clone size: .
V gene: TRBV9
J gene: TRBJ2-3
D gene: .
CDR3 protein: CASSSRRQGTDTQYF
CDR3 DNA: TGTGCCAGCAGCTCTCGGAGACAGGGCACAGATACGCAGTATTTT

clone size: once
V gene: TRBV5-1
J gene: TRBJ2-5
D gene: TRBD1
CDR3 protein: CASGPNGQVQETQYF
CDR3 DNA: TGCGCCAGCGGGCCTAATGGACAGGTCCAAGAGACCCAGTACTTC

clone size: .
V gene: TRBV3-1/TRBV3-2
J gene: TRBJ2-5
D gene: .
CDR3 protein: CASSPGHTQETQYF
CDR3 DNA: TGTGCCAGCAGCCCGGGACATACCCAAGAGACCCAGTACTTC

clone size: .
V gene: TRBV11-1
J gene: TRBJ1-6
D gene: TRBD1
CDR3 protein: CASSDRWTGVNSPLHF
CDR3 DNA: TGTGCCAGCAGCGACCGGTGGACAGGAGTTAATTCACCCCTCCACTTT

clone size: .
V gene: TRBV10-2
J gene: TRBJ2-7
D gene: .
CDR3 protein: CASKGQTYEQYF
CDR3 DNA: TGCGCCAGCAAAGGACAGACCTACGAGCAGTACTTC

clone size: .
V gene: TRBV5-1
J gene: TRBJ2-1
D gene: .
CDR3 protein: CASSPNYSYNEQFF
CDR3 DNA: TGCGCCAGCAGCCCAAATTACAGCTACAATGAGCAGTTCTTC

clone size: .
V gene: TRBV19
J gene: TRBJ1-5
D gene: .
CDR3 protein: CASSDLNQPQHF
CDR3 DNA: TGTGCCAGTTCGGACTTGAATCAGCCCCAGCATTTT

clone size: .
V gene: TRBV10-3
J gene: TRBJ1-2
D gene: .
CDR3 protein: CAISGGLRGANYGYTF
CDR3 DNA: TGTGCCATCAGTGGAGGACTACGGGGGGCTAATTATGGCTACACCTTC

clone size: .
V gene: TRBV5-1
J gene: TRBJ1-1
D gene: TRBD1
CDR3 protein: CASSLGGGGTEAFF
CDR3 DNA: TGCGCCAGCAGCTTGGGAGGGGGCGGGACTGAAGCTTTCTTT

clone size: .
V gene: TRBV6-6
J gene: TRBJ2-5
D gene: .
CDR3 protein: CASSSHGEETQYF
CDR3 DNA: TGTGCCAGCAGTAGCCACGGGGAAGAGACCCAGTACTTC

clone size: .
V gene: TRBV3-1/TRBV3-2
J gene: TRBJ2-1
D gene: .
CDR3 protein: CASSQDLRVGNEQFF
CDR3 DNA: TGTGCCAGCAGCCAAGATCTGCGGGTAGGAAATGAGCAGTTCTTC

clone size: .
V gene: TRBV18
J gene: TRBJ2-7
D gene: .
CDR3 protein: CASSPQSHGDEQYF
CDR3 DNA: TGTGCCAGCTCACCACAGTCCCACGGGGACGAGCAGTACTTC

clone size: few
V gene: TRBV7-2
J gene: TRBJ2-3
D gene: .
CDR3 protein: CASTPRERATDTQYF
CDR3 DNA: TGTGCCAGCACCCCGAGGGAAAGGGCAACAGATACGCAGTATTTT

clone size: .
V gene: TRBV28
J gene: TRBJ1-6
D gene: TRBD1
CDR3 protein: CASSLTGGSDILHF
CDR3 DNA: TGTGCCAGCAGTCTGACAGGGGGCTCCGATATCCTCCACTTT

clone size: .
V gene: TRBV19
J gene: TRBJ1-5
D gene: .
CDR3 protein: CASSFDSFSNQPQHF
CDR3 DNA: TGTGCCAGTAGTTTTGACAGTTTTAGCAATCAGCCCCAGCATTTT